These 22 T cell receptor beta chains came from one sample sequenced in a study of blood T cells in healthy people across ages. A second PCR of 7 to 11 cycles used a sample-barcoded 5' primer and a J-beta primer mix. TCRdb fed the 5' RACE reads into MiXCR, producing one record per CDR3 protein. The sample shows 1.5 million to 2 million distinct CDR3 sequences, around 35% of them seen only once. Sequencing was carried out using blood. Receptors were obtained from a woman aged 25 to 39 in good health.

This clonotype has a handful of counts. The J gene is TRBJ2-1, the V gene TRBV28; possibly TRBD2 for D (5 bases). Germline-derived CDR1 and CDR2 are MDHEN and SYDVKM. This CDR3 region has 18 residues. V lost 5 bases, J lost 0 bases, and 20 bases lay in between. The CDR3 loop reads CASSRESYTESSYNEQFF. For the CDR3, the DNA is TGTGCCAGCAGTCGGGAATCTTATACCGAAAGCTCCTACAATGAGCAGTTCTTC.

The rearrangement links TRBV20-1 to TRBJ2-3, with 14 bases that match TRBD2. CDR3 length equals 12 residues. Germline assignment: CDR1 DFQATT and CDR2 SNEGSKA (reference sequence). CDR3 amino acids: CRGTSGSDTQYF. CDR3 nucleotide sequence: TGCAGGGGGACTAGCGGGAGTGATACGCAGTATTTT.

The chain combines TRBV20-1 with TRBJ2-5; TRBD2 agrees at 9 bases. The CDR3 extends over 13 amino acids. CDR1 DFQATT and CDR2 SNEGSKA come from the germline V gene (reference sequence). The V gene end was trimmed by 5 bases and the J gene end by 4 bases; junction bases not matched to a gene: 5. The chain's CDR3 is CSAPLAGIETQYF. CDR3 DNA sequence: TGCAGTGCTCCCCTAGCGGGAATAGAGACCCAGTACTTC.

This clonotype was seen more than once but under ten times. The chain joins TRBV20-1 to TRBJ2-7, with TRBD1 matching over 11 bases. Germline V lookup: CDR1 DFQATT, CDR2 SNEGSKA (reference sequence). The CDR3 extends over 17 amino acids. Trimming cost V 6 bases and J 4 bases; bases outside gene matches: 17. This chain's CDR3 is CSALGTGRGTGGYEQYF. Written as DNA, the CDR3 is TGCAGTGCCCTAGGCACAGGAAGGGGGACAGGGGGTTACGAGCAGTACTTC.

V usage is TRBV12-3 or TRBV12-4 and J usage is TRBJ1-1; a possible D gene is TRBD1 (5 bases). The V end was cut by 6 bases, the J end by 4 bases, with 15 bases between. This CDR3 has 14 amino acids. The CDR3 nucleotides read TGTGCCAGCAGGGGGGACGGGCAGAGCACTGAAGCTTTCTTT. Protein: CASRGDGQSTEAFF.

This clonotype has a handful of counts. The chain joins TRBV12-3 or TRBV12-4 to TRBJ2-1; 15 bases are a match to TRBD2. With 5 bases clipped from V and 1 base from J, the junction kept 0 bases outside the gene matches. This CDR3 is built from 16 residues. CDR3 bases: TGTGCCAGCAGTGGACTAGCGGGGGGGTCCTACAATGAGCAGTTCTTC. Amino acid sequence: CASSGLAGGSYNEQFF.

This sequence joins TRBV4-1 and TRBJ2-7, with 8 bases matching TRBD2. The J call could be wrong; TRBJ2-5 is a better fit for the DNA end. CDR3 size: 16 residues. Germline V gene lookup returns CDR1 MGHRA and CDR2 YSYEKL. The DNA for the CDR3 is TGCGCCAGCAGCCAAGTTGCCGGGGGGGGACAAATGACCCAGTACTTC. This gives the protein CASSQVAGGGQMTQYF.

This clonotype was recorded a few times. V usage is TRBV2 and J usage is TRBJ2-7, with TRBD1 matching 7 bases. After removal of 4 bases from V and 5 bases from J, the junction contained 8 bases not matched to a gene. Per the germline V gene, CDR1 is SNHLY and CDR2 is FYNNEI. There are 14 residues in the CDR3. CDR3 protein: CASSGGQIIHEQYF. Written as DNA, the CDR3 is TGTGCCAGCAGTGGGGGACAGATCATCCACGAGCAGTACTTC.

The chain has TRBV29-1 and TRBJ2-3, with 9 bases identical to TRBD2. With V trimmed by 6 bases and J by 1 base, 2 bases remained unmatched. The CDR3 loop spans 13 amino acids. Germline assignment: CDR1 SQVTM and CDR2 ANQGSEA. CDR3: CSVSSGGTDTQYF. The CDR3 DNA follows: TGCAGCGTATCTAGCGGGGGCACAGATACGCAGTATTTT.

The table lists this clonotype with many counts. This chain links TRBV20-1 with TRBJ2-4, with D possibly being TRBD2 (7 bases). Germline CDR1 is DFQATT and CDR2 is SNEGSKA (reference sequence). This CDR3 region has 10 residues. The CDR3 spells CSAGAVIQYF. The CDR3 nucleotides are TGCAGCGCGGGGGCCGTCATTCAGTACTTC.

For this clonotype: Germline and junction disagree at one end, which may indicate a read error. The CDR3 sequence: CATRSTGSEKLFF. DNA of the CDR3: TGTGCCACCCGCAGCACAGGGTCTGAAAAACTGTTTTTT. The V call is TRBV15, the J call TRBJ1-4; D possibly corresponds to TRBD1 (6 bases). Germline CDR1 is LNHNV and CDR2 is YYDKDF (reference sequence). CDR3 length equals 13 residues.

CDR3 protein: CSARWDRGLEQYF. The DNA for the CDR3 is TGCAGTGCTAGATGGGACAGGGGGCTCGAGCAGTACTTC. This chain links TRBV20-1 with TRBJ2-5; TRBD1 matches at 12 bases. The DNA end is a closer match to TRBJ2-7, so the J assignment may be wrong. This CDR3 has 13 residues. CDR1 is DFQATT and CDR2 is SNEGSKA in the germline V gene (reference sequence).

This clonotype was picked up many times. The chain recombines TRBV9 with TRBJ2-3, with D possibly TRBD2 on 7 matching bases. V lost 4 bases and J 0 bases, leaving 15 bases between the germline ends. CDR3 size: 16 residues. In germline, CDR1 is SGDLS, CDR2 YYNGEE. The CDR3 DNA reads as TGTGCCAGCAGCCCTTGGGGAGGGGGTAGCACAGATACGCAGTATTTT. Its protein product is CASSPWGGGSTDTQYF.

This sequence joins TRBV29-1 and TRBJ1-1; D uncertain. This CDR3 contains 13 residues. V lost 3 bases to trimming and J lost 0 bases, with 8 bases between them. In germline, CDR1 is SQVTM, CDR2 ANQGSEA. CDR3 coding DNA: TGCAGCGTTGAGGTCAGGCTGAACACTGAAGCTTTCTTT. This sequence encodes CSVEVRLNTEAFF. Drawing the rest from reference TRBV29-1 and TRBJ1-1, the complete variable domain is SAVISQKPSRDICQRGTSLTIQCQVDSQVTMMFWYRQQPGQSLTLIATANQGSEATYESGFVIDKFPISRPNLTFSTLTVSNMSPEDSSIYLCSVEVRLNTEAFFGQGTRLTVV.

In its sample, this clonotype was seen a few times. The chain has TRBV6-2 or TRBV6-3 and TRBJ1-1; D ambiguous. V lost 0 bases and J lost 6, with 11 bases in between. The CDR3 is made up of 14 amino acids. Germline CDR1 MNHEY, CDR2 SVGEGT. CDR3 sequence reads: CASSYSRIAAEAFF. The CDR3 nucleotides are TGTGCCAGCAGTTACTCACGGATAGCGGCTGAAGCTTTCTTT.

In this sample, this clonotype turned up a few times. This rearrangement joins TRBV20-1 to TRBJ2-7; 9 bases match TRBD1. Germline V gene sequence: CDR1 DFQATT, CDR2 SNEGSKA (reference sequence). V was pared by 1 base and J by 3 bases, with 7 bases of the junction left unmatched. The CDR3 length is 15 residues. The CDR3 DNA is TGCAGTGCTAGAGGCCCGGGACAGGGCCTCTACGAGCAGTACTTC. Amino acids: CSARGPGQGLYEQYF.

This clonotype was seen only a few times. The CDR3 loop reads CASGRDQGSGVREQYF. In DNA form, the CDR3 reads TGTGCCAGCGGGCGCGACCAGGGGAGCGGGGTCCGAGAGCAGTACTTC. The chain combines TRBV28 with TRBJ2-7; TRBD2 is a possible D gene (7 bases). The CDR3 covers 16 residues. Germline values: CDR1 MDHEN, CDR2 SYDVKM. Deletions cut 8 bases from V and 7 bases from J, with 27 bases between.

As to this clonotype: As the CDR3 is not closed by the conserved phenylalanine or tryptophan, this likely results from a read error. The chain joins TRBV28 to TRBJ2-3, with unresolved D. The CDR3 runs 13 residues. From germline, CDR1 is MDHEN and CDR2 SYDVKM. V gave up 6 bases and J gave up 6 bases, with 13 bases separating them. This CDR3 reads CASSAPYTDTQYC. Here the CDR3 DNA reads TGTGCCAGCAGCGCCCCTTACACTGATACGCAGTATTGT.

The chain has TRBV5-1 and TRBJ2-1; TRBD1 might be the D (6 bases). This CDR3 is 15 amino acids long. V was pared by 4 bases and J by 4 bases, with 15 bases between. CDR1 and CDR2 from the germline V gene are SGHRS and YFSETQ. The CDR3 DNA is TGCGCCAGCAGCGCGACGGGACAAACATACAATGAGCAGTTCTTC. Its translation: CASSATGQTYNEQFF.

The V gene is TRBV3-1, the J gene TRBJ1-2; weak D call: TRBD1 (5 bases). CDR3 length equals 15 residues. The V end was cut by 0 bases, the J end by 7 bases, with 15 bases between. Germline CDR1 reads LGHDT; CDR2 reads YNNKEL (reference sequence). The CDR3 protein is CASSQDSSGLGGYTF. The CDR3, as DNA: TGTGCCAGCAGCCAAGATTCATCAGGGTTAGGTGGCTACACCTTC.

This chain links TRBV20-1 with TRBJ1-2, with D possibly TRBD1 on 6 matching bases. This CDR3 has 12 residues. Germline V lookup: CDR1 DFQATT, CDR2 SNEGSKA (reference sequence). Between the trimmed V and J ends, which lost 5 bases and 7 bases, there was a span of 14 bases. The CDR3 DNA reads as TGCAGTGCTCAGCGGGGGCCTACTGGCTACACCTTC. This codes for CSAQRGPTGYTF.

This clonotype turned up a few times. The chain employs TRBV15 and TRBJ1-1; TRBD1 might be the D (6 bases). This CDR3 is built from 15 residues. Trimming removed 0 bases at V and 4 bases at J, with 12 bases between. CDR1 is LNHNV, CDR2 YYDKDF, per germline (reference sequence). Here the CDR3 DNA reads TGTGCCACCAGCAGAGATCGGTGGGGGCGCACTGAAGCTTTCTTT. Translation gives CATSRDRWGRTEAFF. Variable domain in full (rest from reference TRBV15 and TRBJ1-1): DAMVIQNPRYQVTQFGKPVTLSCSQTLNHNVMYWYQQKSSQAPKLLFHYYDKDFNNEADTPDNFQSRRPNTSFCFLDIRSPGLGDTAMYLCATSRDRWGRTEAFFGQGTRLTVV.